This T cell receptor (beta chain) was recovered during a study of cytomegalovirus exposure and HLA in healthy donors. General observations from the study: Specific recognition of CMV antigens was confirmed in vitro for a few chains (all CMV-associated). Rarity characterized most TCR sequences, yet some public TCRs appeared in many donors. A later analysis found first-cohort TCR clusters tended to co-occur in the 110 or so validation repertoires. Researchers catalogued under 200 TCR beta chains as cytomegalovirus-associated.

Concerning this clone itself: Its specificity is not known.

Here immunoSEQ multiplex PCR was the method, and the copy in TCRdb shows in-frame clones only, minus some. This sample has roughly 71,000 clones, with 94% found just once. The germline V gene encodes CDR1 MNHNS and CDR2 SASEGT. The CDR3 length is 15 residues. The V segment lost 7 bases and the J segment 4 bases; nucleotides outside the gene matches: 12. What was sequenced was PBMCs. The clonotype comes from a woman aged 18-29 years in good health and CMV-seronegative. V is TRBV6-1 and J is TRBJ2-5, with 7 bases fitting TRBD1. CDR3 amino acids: CASKFRDRDPETQYF. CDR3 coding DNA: TGTGCCAGCAAGTTCCGCGACAGGGACCCAGAGACCCAGTACTTC.